This TCR beta chain was profiled in a study of cytomegalovirus exposure and HLA in healthy donors (dated by TCRdb to 2016 to 2017). As for the study more broadly: According to an earlier analysis of 550 to 700 of the donors, roughly 180 million T cells yielded 90 million to 140 million unique TCR beta sequences and 276 Gb of sequence data. Around 320 gigabases of sequencing data and tens of millions of unique TCR sequences were included in an early release covering around 600 HLA-typed donors. Among the roughly 400 genotyped donors, approximately 76% belonged to the genetic ancestry cluster associated with self-reported Caucasian donors. The aim of the study was to test whether cataloging public T cell receptors could identify signatures of past pathogen exposure. The study profiled the T cell repertoires of around 700 subjects by immunosequencing and related them to cytomegalovirus serostatus. Along with the 666-subject first cohort, a separate validation cohort of approximately 110 different subjects was used. High-throughput TCR immunosequencing, statistical association of individual TCRs with disease status, and machine learning were combined to predict cytomegalovirus infection status. A later analysis re-examined previously published TCR beta repertoires from 500 to 700 donors and added high-resolution HLA genotyping to investigate patterns of TCR occurrence. Rather than drawing on any new phenotypic data, the later analysis identified candidate immune exposures from TCR beta sequences and the way those sequences occurred across donors. To decide whether each TCR beta V gene segment behaved as functional or pseudogenic, an earlier analysis of nearly 600 of the donors relied on high-throughput TCR beta sequencing. Donor age, sex, ethnicity and CMV serostatus were compiled alongside the repertoire data. In a later genetic analysis, genome-wide SNP genotypes for about 55% of the 666 donors were used, and that subset was treated as a discovery cohort. Every repertoire in the discovery cohort had been generated on one and the same sequencing platform. HLA typing included class I and class II loci at four-digit resolution. The number of donors typed differed by locus, with roughly 620-640 for A, B, C, DRB1 and DQB1, 522 for DQA1, approximately 570 for DPA1, and some 450 for DPB1. Five DR-DQ haplotypes were handled as single units for association and clustering because linkage in the cohort was strong. Across 398 genotyped donors of the cohort, an average of about 240,000 unique TCR beta nucleotide sequences per donor were sequenced, and 15% to 20% of those sequences were non-productive. Summary of the overall study and its limitations: The classifier was reported to diagnose cytomegalovirus status with high specificity and sensitivity in both the original cohort and the validation cohort. A total of around 150 TCR beta chains were listed by the study as associated with cytomegalovirus. Linkage disequilibrium might explain the correlated functional status among segregating V segments, but an unknown experimental factor could not be excluded. Compared with equally common non-associated chains, HLA-associated TCR beta chains in a later analysis were more clonally expanded and had lower generation probabilities. Across donors, most TCR sequences were observed very rarely, whereas some public TCRs were present in many individuals. In a later analysis, some 18,000 TCR beta sequences were associated with specific HLA alleles at a false discovery rate of 0.05. For the cohort, immune exposure information was limited to CMV serostatus. An association between a missense DCLRE1C variant and V-gene and J-gene trimming of TCR beta chains was found in a later genetic analysis and replicated in an independent cohort. Three of the identified cytomegalovirus-associated TCR beta chains were confirmed in vitro to be specific for cytomegalovirus antigens. When HLA alleles, especially DR and DQ, strongly co-occurred, TCR associations were difficult to assign to individual alleles. According to a later analysis, most CMV-associated TCR beta chains appeared to be HLA-restricted, and the HLA associations seemed to be driven largely by CMV exposure. According to a later analysis, parvovirus B19, influenza, CMV and Epstein-Barr virus appeared linked to several top co-occurrence clusters. A further reported finding was that TCR beta sequences accurately predicted the HLA-A and HLA-B alleles for most subjects in the first cohort. Compared with the roughly 720-donor mean, donors in an Asian-associated ancestry cluster had fewer N-insertions in productive TCRs, according to a later genetic analysis. Because HLA typing was unavailable for some donors at each locus, only the typed subset was used in association tests. Presence/absence analyses assumed roughly uniform sequencing depth across donors, an assumption that may not hold. According to a later analysis, TCR association rates differed among HLA loci, with DRB1 alleles showing the most associated TCRs and HLA-C alleles showing the fewest. According to the authors, the approach could potentially be generalized to other disease states and immunological phenotypes. In this cohort, only TCR beta chains were sequenced, and detectable features were limited by the absence of alpha or paired-chain data. Because counts were too low, around 18 rarely observed V segments, including chromosome 9 orphons, were left out of the earlier analysis of about 500 of the donors. In an earlier analysis of 450 to 750 of the donors, most TCR beta V segments appeared in productive rearrangements about 90% or about 30% of the time, broadly matching IMGT annotations. The sequencing pipeline was judged likely to have produced a cluster of highly shared sequence variants as a technical artifact.

The cohort was made up of several hundred healthy bone marrow donors. All cohort members were sampled while nominally healthy, although unrecorded immune exposures were likely present. The donor was CMV seropositive and belonged to the group of about 290 seropositive cohort members. Each donor provided a peripheral blood sample, and peripheral blood mononuclear cells were used for TCR beta sequencing. Genomic DNA extraction from the blood cell samples was performed with the Qiagen DNeasy Blood Extraction Kit. Libraries came from the immunoSEQ multiplex PCR assay. For the multiplex PCR, a mixture combining 60 forward primers for TCR Vbeta segments and 13 reverse primers for TCR Jbeta segments was used. Amplification of the CDR3 region of rearranged TCR beta genes was performed with a multiplex PCR assay on genomic DNA. The Illumina HiSeq System was used to sequence the amplified TCR beta libraries as 87-base-pair reads. Under the source paper's analysis protocol: In a later analysis, tens of millions of unique TCR beta chains were counted across the roughly 610 repertoires, and approximately 9.9 million of these chains were shared by at least two donors. Raw reads were error-corrected and collapsed into unique sequences with a nearest-neighbor algorithm that merged closely related sequences to remove PCR and sequencing errors. V, D and J gene segments were assigned by aligning CDR3 sequences to IMGT reference sequences. For a sequence to be retained, at least a six-nucleotide match to both a V gene segment and a J gene segment was required. Rearrangements were called productive when the CDR3 lacked stop codons and stayed in frame with V and J; all others were non-productive. Following IMGT convention, CDR3 was defined as the stretch from the second conserved V-encoded cysteine to the conserved J-encoded phenylalanine. The earlier analysis of about 590 of the donors excluded sequences that lacked an unambiguous match to a single V gene segment. In an earlier analysis of almost 600 of the donors, a V segment was called functional when productive rearrangements were above 56.7%, and segregating when the standard deviation between donors exceeded 5%. A statistical classification framework was built for diagnosing cytomegalovirus status from the catalog of TCR beta chain sequences. In a later analysis, V and J genes were assigned by comparing TCR nucleotide sequences against IMGT/GENE-DB human TR gene sequences. Using the TCRdist pipeline, a later analysis assigned CDR3 sequences along with most-parsimonious VDJ recombination scenarios. In a later analysis, every TCR beta chain was defined by the combination of its CDR3 amino acid sequence and its V-gene family, and reads without a unique V-gene family were dropped. As a way to deal with suspected cross-contamination and a sequencing artifact, a later analysis dropped hundreds of nucleotide sequences that were highly shared and had low generation probability. In a later analysis, a clonal expansion index was calculated for each public chain from normalized within-repertoire ranks of inferred template counts. In a later analysis, generation probabilities were computed using a VDJ recombination model fitted to out-of-frame rearrangements, and the results were checked against IGoR. A later analysis scored TCR-TCR, TCR-HLA and TCR-CMV co-occurrence with hypergeometric tests, applying a repertoire-size bias correction to TCR pairs. A later analysis estimated false discovery rates by permuting HLA or CMV assignments 20 times. In a later analysis, co-occurring TCRs were grouped with DBSCAN, and TCRdist sequence similarity was added when clustering was performed within HLA-allele-positive subsets. Repertoires with fewer than 30,000 or more than 120,000 public chains were left out of co-occurrence clustering, as were about 5 repertoires with anomalous nucleotide sharing. Sourced from immuneACCESS, this table was stored by TCRdb with only in-frame sequences that have V and J called. A share of the clones is absent; for the studies checked, an unresolved V gene accounts for under half, and the remainder has no known explanation. V, J and clone size are those of that table, while D and trimming were read from the DNA. The sample yields 95,000 to 150,000 clones; approximately 70% were counted once. About 4.9% of the sample rests with the top ten.

A remark on this clone: It has no known antigen specificity. The junction and the germline gene differ at one end; a read error may be behind it.

The sample taken for sequencing was PBMCs. This clonotype was sampled from a man aged 60 to 75 in good health and CMV-seropositive.

The CDR3 in this case is CASREGGGGYNEQFF. The nucleotides read TGTGCCAGCAGGGAAGGTGGGGGGGGCTACAATGAGCAGTTCTTC. In this chain, TRBV2 is recombined with TRBJ2-1; the junction holds 7 bases that match TRBD2. The germline V gene gives CDR1 as SNHLY and CDR2 as FYNNEI. The CDR3 goes from the cysteine to the phenylalanine over 15 residues. The only DNA kept is the CDR3, 45 bases in frame from the first base. Extended through the reference TRBV2 and TRBJ2-1 proteins, this CDR3 yields the full variable domain: EPEVTQTPSHQVTQMGQEVILRCVPISNHLYFYWYRQILGQKVEFLVSFYNNEISEKSEIFDDQFSVERPDGSNFTLKIRSTKLEDSAMYFCASREGGGGYNEQFFGPGTRLTVL.